One T cell receptor (beta chain) is described in this entry. Its antigen remains undetermined. No base quality information exists; no much larger clone differs at one position. Trimming accounts for 6 bases at V and 9 bases at J, while the number of junction bases matched to no gene is 14. The CDR3 covers 15 residues, taking in both the cysteine and the phenylalanine. The CDR3 DNA has 45 bases and is translated from base 1. CDR1 is given as MDHEN and CDR2 as SYDVKM, both from the germline V gene. The data were taken from a study of blood T cell repertoires in COVID-19 (dated by TCRdb to 2019 to 2021). A note on the overall study: The collaborator samples originated in the United States, Italy and Spain and spanned the acute and convalescent phases of COVID-19. Samples came from the ongoing ImmuneRACE study (first 160 participants) plus 1,254 subjects from 6 global collaborators. The material from the prospective study consisted of cDNA or gDNA derived from T cells, B-cell-depleted T cells, or PBMCs. The repertoires were made available in a free public database intended to serve as a resource for research on the immune response to SARS-CoV-2. HLA class I and class II types, where available, came from metadata supplied by the sample provider rather than from assay-based typing. Sample metadata almost always included a de-identified subject ID, COVID-19 status, age in years and sex. Deeply sampled blood TCRbeta repertoires from subjects exposed to, actively infected with, or recovered from COVID-19 were included in the dataset. Overall results and qualifications from the work: Clinical and demographic metadata were provided uncurated, with the amount varying by source and participant.

One collaborating source in Seattle enrolled patients while the patients were actively infected and followed the patients over time throughout the course of disease. Whole blood was collected in K2EDTA tubes by collaborating institutions according to the institutions' own protocols. For TCRbeta analysis, collaborators shipped samples in one of three forms: frozen whole blood, isolated PBMCs, or DNA extracted from either of those sample types. TCRbeta CDR3 regions were amplified from genomic DNA using the immunoSEQ Assay, a bias-controlled multiplex PCR. Processing in the source paper ran as follows. The number of nucleated cells in each sample was estimated from the amplification of reference gene primers within the assay. To quantify the absolute abundance of each unique TCRbeta CDR3 rearrangement, sequence reads were collapsed and filtered. For each sample, productive Simpson clonality was calculated as the square root of Simpson's diversity index over productive rearrangements. TCRdb took this table from immuneACCESS and kept in-frame rearrangements with V and J called. Such tables lack part of the clones; where checked against another copy, unresolved V genes explain under half of the gap, and the rest is unexplained. V and J calls and clone size are copied from that table; D and trimming were computed from the DNA. This sample gives some 270,000 clones in total; roughly 90% of them show up just once. Of the sample, approximately 2.3% is held by the ten largest clones.

Sequenced sample: peripheral blood. The sequence is built from TRBV28 and TRBJ1-5; TRBD1 matches 7 bases in the middle. The clonotype originates from a woman aged 55 to 70 with COVID-19, enrolled during active disease. The nucleotide sequence reads as follows: TGTGCCAGCAGCTTCGCCCGGACAGGCCTTTGGCCCCAGCATTTT. Translated, this is CASSFARTGLWPQHF.